The 5 T cell receptor beta chains below come from one sample, sequenced in a study of follicular helper T cells after annual influenza vaccination (dated by TCRdb to about 2017). Explained via the paper, the time point label denotes: 2015-2016 season, 7 days after influenza vaccination. Libraries were constructed by the immunoSEQ multiplex PCR assay. What TCRdb holds here is the immuneACCESS table cut down to in-frame rearrangements. Part of the clones is not present; checked against another copy, under half of the missing clones reflect an unresolved V gene, and the others are unexplained. In all, the sample holds fewer than 7,000 clones, and approximately 81% of those were seen once. The ten largest clonotypes hold roughly 0.6% of the sample. Sequenced material: CXCR5- memory CD4+ T cells sorted from blood, taken 7 days after influenza vaccination. The cell subset or site label here, explained by the study, means: CXCR5- memory CD4 T cells. The receptors here all came from an adult who received the influenza vaccine.

The chain carries TRBV5-4 and TRBJ2-3; unclear D gene. V was shortened by 1 base and J by 3 bases, with 9 bases between the two germline ends. Germline CDR1 SGHNT, CDR2 YYREEE (reference sequence). This CDR3 comprises 14 residues. The CDR3 nucleotides read TGTGCCAGCAGCTTGCCTGTGGGGACAGATACGCAGTATTTT. Its translation is CASSLPVGTDTQYF.

CDR3 sequence: CASSPVRGDQPQHF. CDR3 coding DNA: TGTGCCAGCAGTCCGGTCAGGGGTGATCAGCCCCAGCATTTT. J is TRBJ1-5 and V is TRBV6-5; D perhaps matches TRBD1 (6 bases). This CDR3 comprises 14 residues. With 5 bases removed from V and 5 bases from J, the gap between germline ends came to 13 bases. Germline assignment: CDR1 MNHEY and CDR2 SVGAGI.

The chain links TRBV19 to TRBJ2-6, with D possibly being TRBD1 or TRBD2 (6 bases each). V dropped 7 bases and J dropped 2 bases, with 9 bases sitting between them. Germline loops: CDR1 LNHDA, CDR2 SQIVND (reference sequence). The CDR3 is 14 amino acids. The CDR3 DNA follows: TGTGCCAGTAAGGGGGGTACTGGGGCCAACGTCCTGACTTTC. It codes for CASKGGTGANVLTF.

The rearrangement links TRBV5-4 to TRBJ2-7; TRBD1 agrees at 11 bases. The germline V gene encodes CDR1 SGHNT and CDR2 YYREEE (reference sequence). Germline trimming cut 4 bases from V and 4 bases from J; bases unmatched to any gene: 7. The CDR3 has 15 amino acids. For the CDR3, the DNA is TGTGCCAGCAGCATAGGACAGGGGGCGATGTACGAGCAGTACTTC. Residues: CASSIGQGAMYEQYF.

The rearrangement joins TRBV7-9 to TRBJ1-4, with 8 positions matching TRBD1. Germline V CDR1 and CDR2: SEHNR, FQNEAQ (reference sequence). J gave up 0 bases and V 8 bases, and 5 bases lay outside the gene matches. This CDR3 is 15 amino acids long. As DNA, the CDR3 is TGTGCCAGCGGCGGGACAGGAGCAACTAATGAAAAACTGTTTTTT. This encodes CASGGTGATNEKLFF.